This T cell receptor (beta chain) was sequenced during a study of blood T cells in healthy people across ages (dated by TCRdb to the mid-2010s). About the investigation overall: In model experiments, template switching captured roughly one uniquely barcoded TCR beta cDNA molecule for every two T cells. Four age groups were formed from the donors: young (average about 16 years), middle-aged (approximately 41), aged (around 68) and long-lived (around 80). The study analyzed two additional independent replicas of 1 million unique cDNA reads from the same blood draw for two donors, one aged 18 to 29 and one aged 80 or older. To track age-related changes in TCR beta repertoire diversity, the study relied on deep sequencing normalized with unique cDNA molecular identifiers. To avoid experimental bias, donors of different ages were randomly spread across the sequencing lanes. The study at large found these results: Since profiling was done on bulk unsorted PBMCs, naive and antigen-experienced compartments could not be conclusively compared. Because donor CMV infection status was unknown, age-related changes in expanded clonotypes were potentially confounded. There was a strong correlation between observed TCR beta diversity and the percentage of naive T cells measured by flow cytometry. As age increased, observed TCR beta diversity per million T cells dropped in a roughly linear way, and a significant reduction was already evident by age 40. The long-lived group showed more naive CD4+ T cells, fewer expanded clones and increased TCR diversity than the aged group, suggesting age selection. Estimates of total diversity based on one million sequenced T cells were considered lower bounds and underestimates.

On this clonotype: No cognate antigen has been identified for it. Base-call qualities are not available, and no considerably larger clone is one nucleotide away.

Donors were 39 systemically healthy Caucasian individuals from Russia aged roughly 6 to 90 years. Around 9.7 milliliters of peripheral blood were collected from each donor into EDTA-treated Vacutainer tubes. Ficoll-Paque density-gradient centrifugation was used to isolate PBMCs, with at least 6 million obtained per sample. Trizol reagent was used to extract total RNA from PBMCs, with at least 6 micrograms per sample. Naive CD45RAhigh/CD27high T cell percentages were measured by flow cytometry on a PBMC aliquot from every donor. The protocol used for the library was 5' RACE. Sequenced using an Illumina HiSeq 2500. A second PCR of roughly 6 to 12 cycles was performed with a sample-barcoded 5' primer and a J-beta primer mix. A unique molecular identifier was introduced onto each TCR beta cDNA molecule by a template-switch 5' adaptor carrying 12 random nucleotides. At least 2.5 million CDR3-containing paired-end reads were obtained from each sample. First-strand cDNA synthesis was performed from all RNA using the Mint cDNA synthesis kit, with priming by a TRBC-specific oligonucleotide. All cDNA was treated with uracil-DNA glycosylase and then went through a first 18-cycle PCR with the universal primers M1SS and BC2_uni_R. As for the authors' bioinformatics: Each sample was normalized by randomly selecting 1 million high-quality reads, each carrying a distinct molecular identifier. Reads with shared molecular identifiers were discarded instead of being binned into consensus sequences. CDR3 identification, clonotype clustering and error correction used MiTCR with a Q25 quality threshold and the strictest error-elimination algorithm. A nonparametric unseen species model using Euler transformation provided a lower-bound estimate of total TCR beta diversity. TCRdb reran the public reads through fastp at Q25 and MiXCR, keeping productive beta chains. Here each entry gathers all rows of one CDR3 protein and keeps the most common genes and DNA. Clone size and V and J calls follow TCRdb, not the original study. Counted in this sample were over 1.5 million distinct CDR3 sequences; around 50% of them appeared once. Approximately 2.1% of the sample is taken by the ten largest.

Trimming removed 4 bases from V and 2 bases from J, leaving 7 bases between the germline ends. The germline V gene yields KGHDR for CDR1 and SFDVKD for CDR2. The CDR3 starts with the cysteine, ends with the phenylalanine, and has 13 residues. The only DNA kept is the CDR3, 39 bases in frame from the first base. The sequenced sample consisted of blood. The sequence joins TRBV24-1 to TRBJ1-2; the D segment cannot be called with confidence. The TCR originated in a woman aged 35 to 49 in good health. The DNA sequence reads TGTGCCACCAGTGAATGGCAGAACTATGGCTACACCTTC. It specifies CATSEWQNYGYTF.